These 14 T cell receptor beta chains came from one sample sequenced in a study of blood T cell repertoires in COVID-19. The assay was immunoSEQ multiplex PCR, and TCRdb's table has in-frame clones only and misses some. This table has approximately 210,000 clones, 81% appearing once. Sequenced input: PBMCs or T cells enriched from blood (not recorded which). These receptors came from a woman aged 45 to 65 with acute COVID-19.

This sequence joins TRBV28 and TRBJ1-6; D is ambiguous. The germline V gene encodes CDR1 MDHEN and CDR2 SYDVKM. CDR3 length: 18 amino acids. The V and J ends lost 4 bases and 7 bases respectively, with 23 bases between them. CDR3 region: CASSSLQPEEPHNSPLHF. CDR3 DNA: TGTGCCAGCAGTTCATTACAGCCAGAAGAACCCCACAATTCACCCCTCCACTTT. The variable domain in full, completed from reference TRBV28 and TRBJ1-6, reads DVKVTQSSRYLVKRTGEKVFLECVQDMDHENMFWYRQDPGLGLRLIYFSYDVKMKEKGDIPEGYSVSREKKERFSLILESASTNQTSMYLCASSSLQPEEPHNSPLHFGNGTRLTVT.

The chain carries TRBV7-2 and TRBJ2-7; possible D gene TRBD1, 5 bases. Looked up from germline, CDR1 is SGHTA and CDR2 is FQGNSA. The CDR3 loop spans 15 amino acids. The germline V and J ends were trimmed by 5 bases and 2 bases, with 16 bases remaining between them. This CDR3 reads CASSTGSGRAYEQYF. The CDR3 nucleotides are TGTGCCAGCAGCACAGGCTCAGGCAGAGCCTACGAGCAGTACTTC. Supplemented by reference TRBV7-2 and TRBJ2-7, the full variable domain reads GAGVSQSPSNKVTEKGKDVELRCDPISGHTALYWYRQSLGQGLEFLIYFQGNSAPDKSGLPSDRFSAERTGGSVSTLTIQRTQQEDSAVYLCASSTGSGRAYEQYFGPGTRLTVT.

CDR3 region: CASSSPGQAYEQYF. The CDR3 nucleotides read TGTGCCAGCAGTTCTCCGGGACAGGCCTACGAGCAGTACTTC. This rearrangement joins TRBV7-2 to TRBJ2-7; 8 bases line up with TRBD1. J was trimmed by 2 bases and V by 6 bases; bases with no gene match: 6. This CDR3 has 14 amino acids. CDR1 SGHTA and CDR2 FQGNSA come from the germline V gene.

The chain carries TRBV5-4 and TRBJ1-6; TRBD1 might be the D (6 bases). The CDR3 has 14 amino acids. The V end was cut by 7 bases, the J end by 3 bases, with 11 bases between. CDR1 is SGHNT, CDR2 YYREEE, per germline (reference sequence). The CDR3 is CASGSGVYNSPLHF. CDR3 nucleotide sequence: TGTGCCAGCGGATCAGGGGTCTATAATTCACCCCTCCACTTT.

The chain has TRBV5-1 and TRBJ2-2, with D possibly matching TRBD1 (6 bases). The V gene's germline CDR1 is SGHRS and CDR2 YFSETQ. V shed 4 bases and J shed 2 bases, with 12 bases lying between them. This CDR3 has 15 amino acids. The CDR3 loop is CASSTGQSNTGELFF. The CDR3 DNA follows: TGCGCCAGCAGCACCGGACAGAGTAACACCGGGGAGCTGTTTTTT.

The CDR3 here is CASSPTAGNYGYTF. DNA of the CDR3: TGTGCCAGCTCACCCACGGCAGGCAACTATGGCTACACCTTC. The chain recombines TRBV18 with TRBJ1-2; D is ambiguous. V shed 3 bases and J shed 2 bases, with 10 bases lying between them. This CDR3 contains 14 residues. Per germline, CDR1 KGHSH and CDR2 LQKENI. The complete variable domain, with remaining parts taken from reference TRBV18 and TRBJ1-2, reads NAGVMQNPRHLVRRRGQEARLRCSPMKGHSHVYWYRQLPEEGLKFMVYLQKENIIDESGMPKERFSAEFPKEGPSILRIQQVVRGDSAAYFCASSPTAGNYGYTFGSGTRLTVV.

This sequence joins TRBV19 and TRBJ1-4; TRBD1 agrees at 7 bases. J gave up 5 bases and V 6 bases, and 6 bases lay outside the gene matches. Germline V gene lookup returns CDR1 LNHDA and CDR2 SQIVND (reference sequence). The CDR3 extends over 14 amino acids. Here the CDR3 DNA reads TGTGCCAGTAGGAGGGACAGAAGCAATGAAAAACTGTTTTTT. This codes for CASRRDRSNEKLFF.

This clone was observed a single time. CDR3 region: CASSQGGVADTQYF. CDR3 DNA sequence: TGTGCCAGCAGCCAGGGGGGGGTGGCAGATACGCAGTATTTT. The V call is TRBV3-1 (or the pseudogene TRBV3-2), the J call TRBJ2-3, with 7 bases that match TRBD2. This CDR3 contains 14 residues. Losses at the gene ends were 3 bases for V and 4 bases for J; bases not matched to a gene: 4. CDR1 LGHDT and CDR2 YNNKEL come from the germline V gene (reference sequence).

CDR3 nucleotide sequence: TGTGCCAGTACCCCAGGGACAGGGCCTACCTACAATGAGCAGTTCTTC. This translates into CASTPGTGPTYNEQFF. The gene calls are TRBV19 and TRBJ2-1; 9 bases map to TRBD1. The CDR3 length is 16 residues. V shed 7 bases, J shed 2 bases, and the junction held 9 bases outside the gene matches. CDR1 LNHDA and CDR2 SQIVND come from the germline V gene (reference sequence).

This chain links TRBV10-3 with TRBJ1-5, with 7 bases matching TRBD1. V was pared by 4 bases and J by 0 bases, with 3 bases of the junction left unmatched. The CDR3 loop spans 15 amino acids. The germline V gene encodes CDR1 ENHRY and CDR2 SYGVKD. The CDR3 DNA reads TGTGCCATCAGTGCAGGACAGGATAGCAATCAGCCCCAGCATTTT. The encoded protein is CAISAGQDSNQPQHF.

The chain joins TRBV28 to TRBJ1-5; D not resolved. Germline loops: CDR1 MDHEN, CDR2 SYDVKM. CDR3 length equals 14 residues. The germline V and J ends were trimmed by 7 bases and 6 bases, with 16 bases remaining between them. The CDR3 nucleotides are TGTGCCAGCACCAAATACCCGGGGTTTCAGCCCCAGCATTTT. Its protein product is CASTKYPGFQPQHF.

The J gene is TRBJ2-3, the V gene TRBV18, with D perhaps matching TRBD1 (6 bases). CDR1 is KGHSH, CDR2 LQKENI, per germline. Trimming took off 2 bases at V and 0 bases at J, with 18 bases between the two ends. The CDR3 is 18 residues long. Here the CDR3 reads CASSPITLRTASTDTQYF. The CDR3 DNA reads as TGTGCCAGCTCACCAATTACCTTAAGGACAGCTAGCACAGATACGCAGTATTTT.

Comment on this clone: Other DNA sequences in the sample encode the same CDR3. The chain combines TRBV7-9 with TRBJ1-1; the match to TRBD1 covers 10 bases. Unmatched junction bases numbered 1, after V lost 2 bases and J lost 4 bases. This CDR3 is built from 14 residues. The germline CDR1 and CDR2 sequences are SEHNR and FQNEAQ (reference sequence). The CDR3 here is CASSLWTGGTEAFF. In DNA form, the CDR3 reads TGTGCCAGCAGCTTATGGACAGGGGGCACTGAAGCTTTCTTT.

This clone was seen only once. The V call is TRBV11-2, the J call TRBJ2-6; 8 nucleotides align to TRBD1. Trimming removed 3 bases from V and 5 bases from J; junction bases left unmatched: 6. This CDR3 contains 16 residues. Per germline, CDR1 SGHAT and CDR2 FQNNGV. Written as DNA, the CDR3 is TGTGCCAGCAGCTTCCCAGGGGGCGACTGGGCCAACGTCCTGACTTTC. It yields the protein CASSFPGGDWANVLTF.